The 6 T cell receptor beta chains listed next were all sequenced from one sample in a study of blood T cells in healthy people across ages. It was with a sample-barcoded 5' primer and a J-beta primer mix that a second PCR of roughly 6 to 12 cycles was run. A single record per CDR3 protein comes from TCRdb applying MiXCR to the 5' RACE reads. This sample has approximately 790,000 distinct CDR3 sequences, with 62% found just once. The material sequenced was blood. All receptors derive from a young man in good health.

In the case of this clonotype: One end of the junction fails to match germline, which may point to a read error. The rearrangement joins TRBV5-1 to TRBJ2-1; 7 bases are shared with TRBD1. This CDR3 is 12 amino acids long. The germline gives CDR1 SGHRS, CDR2 YFSETQ. CDR3 residues: CASTLDRHEQFF. As DNA, the CDR3 is TGCGCCAGCACCTTGGACAGGCATGAGCAGTTCTTC.

V gene TRBV2 combines with J gene TRBJ2-5; 8 nucleotides agree with TRBD1. This CDR3 spans 14 amino acids. Trimming cost V 3 bases and J 11 bases; bases outside gene matches: 11. CDR1 is SNHLY, CDR2 FYNNEI, per germline. For the CDR3, the DNA is TGTGCCAGCAGTGATATGGACAGGGTGGTTGAGCAGTACTTC. It is translated as CASSDMDRVVEQYF.

This clonotype was seen only a few times. This sequence joins TRBV25-1 and TRBJ2-7, with 9 bases aligning to TRBD1. Germline CDR1 and CDR2: MGHDK and SYGVNS. Trimming removed 2 bases from V and 2 bases from J; junction bases left unmatched: 4. This CDR3 is 15 amino acids long. The CDR3 nucleotides read TGTGCCAGCAGTGAAGGGACAGGGAGCGCCTACGAGCAGTACTTC. Translating it yields CASSEGTGSAYEQYF.

This clonotype was found many times. The V and J genes are TRBV9 and TRBJ2-1, with D perhaps given as TRBD1 or TRBD2 (7 bases each). This CDR3 is 15 amino acids long. Germline V gene lookup returns CDR1 SGDLS and CDR2 YYNGEE. The ends were cut back, 0 bases at V and 10 bases at J, with 17 bases in the middle. The CDR3 sequence is CASSVARQGGGEQFF. The CDR3 nucleotides read TGTGCCAGCAGCGTAGCTCGACAGGGAGGGGGGGAGCAGTTCTTC.

The chain employs TRBV7-6 and TRBJ2-3, with 9 bases fitting TRBD1. The CDR3 loop spans 17 amino acids. J lost 2 bases, V lost 0 bases, and 6 bases had no gene match. Germline CDR1 SGHVS, CDR2 FNYEAQ. The CDR3 nucleotides are TGTGCCAGCAGCTTAGCGGACAGGGGACTTTACACAGATACGCAGTATTTT. It translates to CASSLADRGLYTDTQYF.

This clonotype was recorded a few times. CDR3 protein: CASSVAGGWEYNEQFF. The CDR3 region has the DNA TGTGCCAGCAGCGTAGCGGGGGGGTGGGAGTACAATGAGCAGTTCTTC. The chain links TRBV9 to TRBJ2-1; 8 bases are shared with TRBD2. This CDR3 has 16 residues. Per germline, CDR1 SGDLS and CDR2 YYNGEE. Trimming removed 0 bases from V and 4 bases from J; junction bases left unmatched: 6.